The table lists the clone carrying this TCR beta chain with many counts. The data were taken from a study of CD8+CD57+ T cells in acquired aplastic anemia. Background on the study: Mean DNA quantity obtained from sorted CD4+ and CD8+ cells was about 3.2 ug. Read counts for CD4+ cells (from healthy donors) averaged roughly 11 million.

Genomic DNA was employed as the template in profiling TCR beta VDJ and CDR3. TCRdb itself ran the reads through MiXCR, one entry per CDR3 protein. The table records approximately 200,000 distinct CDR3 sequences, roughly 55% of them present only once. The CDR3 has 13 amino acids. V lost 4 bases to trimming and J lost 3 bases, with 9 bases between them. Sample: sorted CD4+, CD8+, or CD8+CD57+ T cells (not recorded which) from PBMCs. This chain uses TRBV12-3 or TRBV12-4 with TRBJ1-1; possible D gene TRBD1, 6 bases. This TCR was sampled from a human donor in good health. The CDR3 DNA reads TGTGCCAGCAGTTCATCAGGGGACACTGAAGCTTTCTTT. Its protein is CASSSSGDTEAFF.